Presented here are 13 T cell receptor beta chains from one specimen sequenced in a study of blood T cell repertoires in COVID-19. Sequencing used immunoSEQ multiplex PCR; TCRdb keeps in-frame clones, though not all of them. Of fewer than 200,000 clones in the sample, approximately 85% are singletons; the top ten hold around 1.2%. The sequencing sample was made of peripheral blood. The receptors stem from a man in his sixties who had recovered from COVID-19.

The chain joins TRBV6-2 or TRBV6-3 to TRBJ2-7; D is undetermined. The V end was cut by 1 base, the J end by 3 bases, with 7 bases between. The germline CDR1 and CDR2 sequences are MNHEY and SVGEGT. The CDR3 runs 13 residues. DNA of the CDR3: TGTGCCAGCAGTTACTTGCGTGGCTACGAGCAGTACTTC. Amino acids: CASSYLRGYEQYF.

The CDR3 region is CASSLAQGAAGNTIYF. In DNA, the CDR3 is TGCGCCAGCAGCTTGGCCCAGGGGGCCGCGGGAAACACCATATATTTT. The chain uses TRBV5-1 and TRBJ1-3; 8 bases match TRBD1. There are 16 residues in the CDR3. CDR1 and CDR2 (germline): SGHRS, YFSETQ. V dropped 0 bases and J dropped 4; count of bases not matched to a gene: 6.

V and J are TRBV19 and TRBJ2-5; 12 bases align to TRBD2. The CDR3 is 14 amino acids. V lost 3 bases and J lost 5; bases outside the gene matches: 1. Germline V lookup: CDR1 LNHDA, CDR2 SQIVND (reference sequence). CDR3 amino acids: CASSMLAGGETQYF. CDR3 sequence (DNA): TGTGCCAGTAGTATGCTAGCGGGGGGGGAGACCCAGTACTTC.

The rearrangement uses TRBV24-1 and TRBJ2-3; 9 nucleotides align to TRBD2. Germline V CDR1 and CDR2: KGHDR, SFDVKD. The J segment lost 5 bases and the V segment lost 7 bases, leaving 9 bases of the junction unmatched. The CDR3 spans 15 residues. CDR3 DNA: TGTGCCACCAGCCCGCGGCGGGGGGGCGGAGATACGCAGTATTTT. As protein: CATSPRRGGGDTQYF.

In its sample, this clone was seen once. J is TRBJ2-1 and V is TRBV3-1 (or the pseudogene TRBV3-2); maybe TRBD2 (5 bases). Germline-derived CDR1 and CDR2 are LGHDT and YNNKEL (reference sequence). V lost 7 bases and J lost 9, with 13 bases in between. CDR3 length: 12 amino acids. As DNA, the CDR3 is TGTGCCAGCACGAGATTAGAGGGTGAGCAGTTCTTC. Translated, it gives CASTRLEGEQFF.

The chain carries TRBV5-8 and TRBJ2-7; TRBD1 matches at 10 bases. Unmatched junction bases numbered 4, after V lost 8 bases and J lost 2 bases. The germline V gene has CDR1 SGHTS and CDR2 YDEGEE. There are 13 residues in the CDR3. The DNA for the CDR3 is TGTGCCAGTCGGGACAGGGGTCCCTACGAGCAGTACTTC. This gives the protein CASRDRGPYEQYF. Based on the CDR3 plus reference TRBV5-8 and TRBJ2-7, the full variable domain is EAGVTQSPTHLIKTRGQQATLRCSPISGHTSVYWYQQALGLGLQFLLWYDEGEERNRGNFPPRFSGRQFPNYSSELNVNALELEDSALYLCASRDRGPYEQYFGPGTRLTVT.

The chain carries TRBV7-2 and TRBJ1-4, with 9 bases identical to TRBD1. The CDR3 runs 16 residues. Germline lookup yields CDR1 SGHTA and CDR2 FQGNSA. After removal of 1 base from V and 4 bases from J, the junction contained 4 bases not matched to a gene. The CDR3 protein is CASSLGDRVGNEKLFF. The DNA for the CDR3 is TGTGCCAGCAGCTTAGGGGACAGGGTTGGTAATGAAAAACTGTTTTTT. The whole variable domain, filled in from reference TRBV7-2 and TRBJ1-4, reads GAGVSQSPSNKVTEKGKDVELRCDPISGHTALYWYRQSLGQGLEFLIYFQGNSAPDKSGLPSDRFSAERTGGSVSTLTIQRTQQEDSAVYLCASSLGDRVGNEKLFFGSGTQLSVL.

With respect to this clone: Other DNA variants within this sample encode the same CDR3. This rearrangement joins TRBV9 to TRBJ2-2; possibly TRBD1 for D (6 bases). This CDR3 spans 15 amino acids. From germline, CDR1 is SGDLS and CDR2 YYNGEE. V lost 0 bases, J lost 1 base, and 7 bases lay in between. This CDR3 is CASSVVQGNTGELFF. The CDR3 DNA reads as TGTGCCAGCAGCGTAGTACAGGGGAACACCGGGGAGCTGTTTTTT. Using reference TRBV9 and TRBJ2-2 for the parts outside the CDR3, the full variable domain is DSGVTQTPKHLITATGQRVTLRCSPRSGDLSVYWYQQSLDQGLQFLIQYYNGEERAKGNILERFSAQQFPDLHSELNLSSLELGDSALYFCASSVVQGNTGELFFGEGSRLTVL.

The chain has TRBV5-1 and TRBJ1-2; no clear D gene. The CDR3 is 14 amino acids. V lost 2 bases and J lost 0, with 8 bases in between. Looked up from germline, CDR1 is SGHRS and CDR2 is YFSETQ. In DNA form, the CDR3 reads TGCGCCAGCAGCTTCGATGTAGCTAACTATGGCTACACCTTC. The encoded protein is CASSFDVANYGYTF.

This sequence joins TRBV4-2 and TRBJ1-2; D might be TRBD1 (6 bases). In germline, CDR1 is LGHNA, CDR2 YNFKEQ. The CDR3 consists of 15 residues. Trimming cost V 3 bases and J 7 bases, with 18 bases left between them. CDR3 region: CASSHSGQTPFGYTF. The CDR3 bases are TGTGCCAGCAGCCATTCCGGACAGACCCCTTTTGGCTACACCTTC.

V is TRBV3-1 (or the pseudogene TRBV3-2) and J is TRBJ2-5; 9 bases match TRBD2. Germline lookup yields CDR1 LGHDT and CDR2 YNNKEL (reference sequence). The CDR3 is made up of 17 amino acids. J was trimmed by 0 bases and V by 5 bases; bases with no gene match: 10. The CDR3 loop reads CASSYGAGGSYQETQYF. Written as DNA, the CDR3 is TGTGCCAGCAGCTACGGAGCGGGGGGTTCGTACCAAGAGACCCAGTACTTC.

J is TRBJ2-3 and V is TRBV5-1; 8 nucleotides match TRBD2. CDR1 is SGHRS, CDR2 YFSETQ, per germline. The CDR3 runs 20 residues. J was trimmed by 2 bases and V by 0 bases; bases with no gene match: 17. This chain's CDR3 is CASSLGPTRDSGAYTDTQYF. The CDR3 DNA reads as TGCGCCAGCAGCTTGGGCCCCACGAGAGATAGCGGGGCGTACACAGATACGCAGTATTTT.

This clone has only one observation. The chain recombines TRBV11-3 with TRBJ2-1; 8 bases fit TRBD1. CDR3 size: 16 residues. V lost 5 bases, J lost 8 bases, and 14 bases stayed unmatched. The germline V gene encodes CDR1 SGHNT and CDR2 YENEEA. The CDR3 protein is CASSPGGRTGFDEQFF. The CDR3 DNA reads as TGTGCCAGCAGCCCCGGCGGTAGGACAGGGTTCGATGAGCAGTTCTTC.